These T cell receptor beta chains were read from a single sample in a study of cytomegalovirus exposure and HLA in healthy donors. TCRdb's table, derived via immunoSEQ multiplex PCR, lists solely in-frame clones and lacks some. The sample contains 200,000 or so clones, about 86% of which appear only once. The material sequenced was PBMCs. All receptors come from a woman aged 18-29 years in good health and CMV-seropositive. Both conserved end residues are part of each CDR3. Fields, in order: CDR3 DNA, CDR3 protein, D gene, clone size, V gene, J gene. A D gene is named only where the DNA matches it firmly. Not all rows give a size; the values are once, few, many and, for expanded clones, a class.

TGTGCCAGCAGCCCCGGGGGACCCCTCAATGAGCAGTTCTTC	CASSPGGPLNEQFF	.	.	TRBV9	TRBJ2-1
TGTGCCAGCAGTTTATTCCGCGTCAGCGGGGGGGCCATGAATGAGCAGTTCTTC	CASSLFRVSGGAMNEQFF	TRBD2	.	TRBV28	TRBJ2-1
TGTGCCAGCAGCTTAGAATACGGGGGGGCCTACGAGCAGTACTTC	CASSLEYGGAYEQYF	TRBD2	.	TRBV13	TRBJ2-7
TGCAGCGTTGGACAGGGGGCTTATGGCTACACCTTC	CSVGQGAYGYTF	TRBD1	.	TRBV29-1	TRBJ1-2
TGCGCCAGCAGCCAAGATCTCTACTCTGGAAACACCATATATTTT	CASSQDLYSGNTIYF	.	.	TRBV4-3	TRBJ1-3
TGCGCCAGCAGCCAAGAGGACAGGGCCGCCTACGAGCAGTACTTC	CASSQEDRAAYEQYF	TRBD1	.	TRBV4-1	TRBJ2-7
TGTGCCAGCAGTGTAGGTCCCGACTCAGATACGCAGTATTTT	CASSVGPDSDTQYF	.	.	TRBV2	TRBJ2-3
TGTGCCAGCAGCTTAGTTCGGGGAGAGGGCACTGAAGCTTTCTTT	CASSLVRGEGTEAFF	.	once	TRBV7-2	TRBJ1-1
TGTGCCAGCAGTGAAGCGGGCGGGAGGGGATACGAGCAGTACTTC	CASSEAGGRGYEQYF	TRBD2	.	TRBV2	TRBJ2-7
TGTGCCAGCAGGGCAACCGGGACAAGACCCAATGAGCAGTTCTTC	CASRATGTRPNEQFF	.	.	TRBV6-1	TRBJ2-1
TGTGCCAGCAGTATACAGAACTCCTATAATTCACCCCTCCACTTT	CASSIQNSYNSPLHF	.	.	TRBV28	TRBJ1-6
TGTGCCAGCAGTCGAGTTTTAAGAGAAATAGCCAAAAACATTCAGTACTTC	CASSRVLREIAKNIQYF	.	.	TRBV28	TRBJ2-4
TGTGCCAGCAGTGAAGGTGTCGGCTACGAGCAGTACTTC	CASSEGVGYEQYF	.	once	TRBV2	TRBJ2-7
TGTGCCAGCAGCTTCGAGCGGGGGTCCAATGAGCAGTTCTTC	CASSFERGSNEQFF	TRBD2	.	TRBV7-3	TRBJ2-1
TGTGCCAGCAGCGTAGGGGAGGCGGCTGGGGCCAACGGCCTGACTTTC	CASSVGEAAGANGLTF	.	.	TRBV9	TRBJ2-6
TGTGCCAGCAGTTTAAGCCGGGGACAACCATACGAGCAGTACTTC	CASSLSRGQPYEQYF	.	.	TRBV28	TRBJ2-7
TGTGCCAGCAGTGACTCAGGTGGGGGGGCCACAGATACGCAGTATTTT	CASSDSGGGATDTQYF	.	once	TRBV6-4	TRBJ2-3
TGTGCCATCAGTGAAACAGGCTATGGCTACACCTTC	CAISETGYGYTF	.	.	TRBV10-3	TRBJ1-2
TGCGCCAGCAGCCCCCAGGCCCTGGCCTATAATTCACCCCTCCACTTT	CASSPQALAYNSPLHF	.	.	TRBV5-1	TRBJ1-6
TGTGCCAGCAGTAGGACAGGGGACAATTCACCCCTCCACTTT	CASSRTGDNSPLHF	TRBD1	.	TRBV5-5	TRBJ1-6
TGTGCCAGCAGACTAGAGCCCACCTATAATTCACCCCTCCACTTT	CASRLEPTYNSPLHF	.	.	TRBV6-4	TRBJ1-6
TGTGCCAGCAGCTGGGGACAGAACACTGAAGCTTTCTTT	CASSWGQNTEAFF	.	.	TRBV7-2	TRBJ1-1
TGTGCCAGCAGTCCCGGACTGCACCCGTATATCGAGCAGTTCTTC	CASSPGLHPYIEQFF	.	.	TRBV2	TRBJ2-1
TGCGCCAGCAGCCAGGCCCGCGGGAGCTCTGGGGCCAACGTCCTGACTTTC	CASSQARGSSGANVLTF	TRBD2	.	TRBV4-1	TRBJ2-6
TGTGCCACCAGCAGATCCTGGGGGGGTAATGAGCAGTTCTTC	CATSRSWGGNEQFF	TRBD2	.	TRBV15	TRBJ2-1
TGTGCCACCAGCAGAGTAGGGGGTGTGAACACTGAAGCTTTCTTT	CATSRVGGVNTEAFF	.	.	TRBV15	TRBJ1-1
TGTGCCAGCAGTTGGACTAGCGGGGAGCTGTTTTTT	CASSWTSGELFF	TRBD2	.	TRBV27	TRBJ2-2
TGTGCCAGCAGTGATAACGGCGGAGATCAGCCCCAGCATTTT	CASSDNGGDQPQHF	.	few	TRBV2	TRBJ1-5
TGTGCCACCAGCATCGGCCGGGCGAACACCGGGGAGCTGTTTTTT	CATSIGRANTGELFF	.	.	TRBV15	TRBJ2-2
TGTGCCAGCAGCGGAAAACAGGGCGTAGGGACTGAAGCTTTCTTT	CASSGKQGVGTEAFF	.	.	TRBV5-5	TRBJ1-1
TGTGCCAGCAGGGGGGTAGGGACAGGGGAAAACATTCAGTACTTC	CASRGVGTGENIQYF	TRBD1	.	TRBV6-5	TRBJ2-4
TGTGCCAGCAACCCGCTGGGACTAGCGGGGGGATCCTACAATGAGCAGTTCTTC	CASNPLGLAGGSYNEQFF	TRBD2	.	TRBV27	TRBJ2-1
TGTGCCAGCGGTACTGGAGGGCCCCAGCATTTT	CASGTGGPQHF	.	.	TRBV6-6	TRBJ1-5
TGTGCCAGCCGAAGGCGGGGGGGCACAGATACGCAGTATTTT	CASRRRGGTDTQYF	TRBD2	.	TRBV28	TRBJ2-3
TGTGCCAGCAGTGGGACAGGGGAGTCTCAGCCCCAGCATTTT	CASSGTGESQPQHF	TRBD1	.	TRBV2	TRBJ1-5
TGTGCTAGTGGTGACAGGATATCTCCCTACAATGAGCAGTTCTTC	CASGDRISPYNEQFF	.	.	TRBV12-5	TRBJ2-1
TGTGCCTGGAGCCTGGGGGCAGGTACCTCACCCCTCCACTTT	CAWSLGAGTSPLHF	.	.	TRBV30	TRBJ1-6
TGTGCCAGCAGCTTGGGGACAGGGTTTGGAAACACCATATATTTT	CASSLGTGFGNTIYF	TRBD1	.	TRBV5-4	TRBJ1-3
TGTGCCAGCACCGCCGGACTAGCGGGGGGGCCTGGTCTGAATGAGCAGTTCTTC	CASTAGLAGGPGLNEQFF	TRBD2	.	TRBV2	TRBJ2-1
TGTGCCAGTAGTATTACCGGACAGGGGGCAAATGAGCAGTTCTTC	CASSITGQGANEQFF	TRBD1	.	TRBV19	TRBJ2-1
TGTGCCACCAGCAGAGGGTTGGCGGGGGAGCAGTTCTTC	CATSRGLAGEQFF	.	.	TRBV15	TRBJ2-1
TGTGCCTCAAAACAGGGGGCCAATCAGCCCCAGCATTTT	CASKQGANQPQHF	TRBD1	.	TRBV2	TRBJ1-5
TGTGCCAGTGACAGGAACACTGAAGCTTTCTTT	CASDRNTEAFF	.	.	TRBV2	TRBJ1-1
TGTGCCAGCAGCTTGGTGGACAGGGGAAGAGAGACCCAGTACTTC	CASSLVDRGRETQYF	TRBD1	.	TRBV5-8	TRBJ2-5
TGTGTCAGCAGTCCGCCCCCTACAGGGAGGGATTCACCCCTCCACTTT	CVSSPPPTGRDSPLHF	.	.	TRBV28	TRBJ1-6
TGCAGTGCCAAGGGACTTTACGAGCAGTACTTC	CSAKGLYEQYF	.	.	TRBV20-1	TRBJ2-7
TGTGCCAGCAGCTTGGAGGGACTCTTACGAGGGGGCTACACCTTC	CASSLEGLLRGGYTF	.	.	TRBV5-4	TRBJ1-2
TGTGCCAGCAGCCCAAGTCGGAATGAGCAGTTCTTC	CASSPSRNEQFF	.	few	TRBV28	TRBJ2-1
TGTGCCAGCAGCAGGTCCGCGGGGTTCTCCTACAATGAGCAGTTCTTC	CASSRSAGFSYNEQFF	.	few	TRBV21-1	TRBJ2-1
TGCGCCAGCAGCCAAGGGCCGGGACTACAAGAGACCCAGTACTTC	CASSQGPGLQETQYF	TRBD2	few	TRBV4-1	TRBJ2-5
TGTGCCAGCAGCTCGGGGAGGAACACTGAAGCTTTCTTT	CASSSGRNTEAFF	.	.	TRBV7-9	TRBJ1-1
TGTGCCAGCAGCTTACAAAGCGCGGAAGCTAACTATGGCTACACCTTC	CASSLQSAEANYGYTF	.	.	TRBV5-4	TRBJ1-2
TGTGCCAGCAGCAAAGCAACTAGCTGGAGACGCGCCGGGGAGCTGTTTTTT	CASSKATSWRRAGELFF	.	.	TRBV21-1	TRBJ2-2
TGTGCCAGCAGCTTGGGACACAGCACAGATACGCAGTATTTT	CASSLGHSTDTQYF	.	.	TRBV7-3	TRBJ2-3
TGTGCCAGCAGTCGTGCGGGGGGGAGGGAGTTCTTC	CASSRAGGREFF	TRBD2	few	TRBV5-4	TRBJ2-1